This passage covers 15 T cell receptor beta chains from one sample sequenced in a study of T cells after yellow fever vaccination. Using its own MiXCR run on the 5' RACE reads, TCRdb lists one record per CDR3 protein. The sample carries a few hundred thousand distinct CDR3 sequences, 8.7% recorded once. The sequencing used PBMCs, collected on the day of the first yellow fever vaccination. These receptors all stem from a man aged 18 to 29 who received the YFV17D yellow fever vaccine.

A few counts support this clonotype. This chain links TRBV19 with TRBJ2-1; no firm D call. Germline V gene data show CDR1 as LNHDA and CDR2 as SQIVND (reference sequence). The CDR3 has 12 residues. Trimming took off 5 bases at V and 9 bases at J, with 11 bases between the two ends. CDR3 nucleotide sequence: TGTGCCAGTAGTCCAGGAGTAGGTGAGCAGTTCTTC. Translated: CASSPGVGEQFF.

The sample holds a few counts of this clonotype. The chain employs TRBV3-1 and TRBJ1-4; D call uncertain. In germline, CDR1 is LGHDT, CDR2 YNNKEL (reference sequence). The CDR3 is 15 amino acids. Trimming removed 1 base at V and 5 bases at J, with 11 bases between. The CDR3 sequence is CASSQVAGANEKLFF. The CDR3, as DNA: TGTGCCAGCAGCCAAGTCGCCGGAGCGAATGAAAAACTGTTTTTT.

This clonotype was picked up a small number of times. The rearrangement joins TRBV12-3 or TRBV12-4 to TRBJ2-3; TRBD1 is a possible D gene (5 bases). The V end lost 0 bases, the J end lost 5 bases, and 18 bases lay between the germline ends. The CDR3 covers 17 residues. The CDR3 sequence: CASSLARGATSVDTQYF. For the CDR3, the DNA is TGTGCCAGCAGTTTAGCGCGTGGGGCCACGTCAGTAGATACGCAGTATTTT.

The chain employs TRBV5-1 and TRBJ1-4; no firm D call. CDR1 SGHRS and CDR2 YFSETQ come from the germline V gene. The germline V and J ends were trimmed by 2 bases and 8 bases, with 16 bases remaining between them. This CDR3 spans 15 amino acids. The CDR3 region has the DNA TGCGCCAGCAGCTTCAACTCACCATCTGGCGAAAAACTGTTTTTT. Translated: CASSFNSPSGEKLFF.

The sample holds many counts of this clonotype. V usage is TRBV5-1 and J usage is TRBJ2-2; D remains unclear. Trimming shortened V by 1 base and J by 4 bases, and 11 bases separated the two germline ends. The CDR3 contains 15 residues. The germline V gene encodes CDR1 SGHRS and CDR2 YFSETQ. The CDR3 loop reads CASSLSLVITGELFF. DNA for the CDR3: TGCGCCAGCAGCTTGAGCCTAGTTATCACCGGGGAGCTGTTTTTT.

Only a few counts were recorded for this clonotype. In DNA, the CDR3 is TGCGCCAGCAGTGAGTCGATGTCAAGTCCTCAACGCGAGCAGTACTTC. Translating gives CASSESMSSPQREQYF. This chain connects TRBV10-1 to TRBJ2-7, with D unclear. V lost 0 bases and J 6 bases, leaving 18 bases between the germline ends. From germline, CDR1 is WNHNN and CDR2 SYGVQD (reference sequence). The CDR3 totals 16 residues.

This clonotype appeared many times. The chain joins TRBV3-1 to TRBJ2-5; the D gene is possibly TRBD2 (5 bases). The V gene lost 0 bases and the J gene lost 1 base, with 12 bases spanning the gap. From germline, CDR1 is LGHDT and CDR2 YNNKEL (reference sequence). This CDR3 has 16 amino acids. The CDR3 region is CASSQEGGGLQETQYF. CDR3 coding DNA: TGTGCCAGCAGCCAAGAAGGAGGCGGGCTCCAAGAGACCCAGTACTTC.

In its sample, this clonotype was seen a few times. The V call is TRBV27, the J call TRBJ1-1; perhaps TRBD1 as D (5 bases). Germline V gene lookup returns CDR1 MNHEY and CDR2 SMNVEV (reference sequence). The CDR3 has 17 amino acids. Trimming left V 1 base short and J 2 bases short, with 17 bases between. The CDR3 coding sequence is TGTGCCAGCAGTTTATTTGGGGCGGGCAGGATTAACACTGAAGCTTTCTTT. Residues: CASSLFGAGRINTEAFF.

The J gene is TRBJ1-1, the V gene TRBV18, with D hard to call. Germline CDR1 reads KGHSH; CDR2 reads LQKENI. The V end lost 3 bases, the J end lost 5 bases, and 7 bases lay between the germline ends. The CDR3 has 12 residues. The CDR3 region is CASSPEMTEAFF. The CDR3 bases are TGTGCCAGCTCACCGGAAATGACTGAAGCTTTCTTT.

This chain connects TRBV7-9 to TRBJ1-5, with 9 bases matching TRBD1. This CDR3 comprises 16 residues. The trim removed 4 bases at V and 5 bases at J, leaving 9 bases unmatched. Per germline, CDR1 SEHNR and CDR2 FQNEAQ (reference sequence). The CDR3 spells CASSSLRDRVHQPQHF. The CDR3 DNA reads TGTGCCAGCAGCTCGCTCCGGGACAGGGTGCATCAGCCCCAGCATTTT.

This clonotype was found a few times. This sequence joins TRBV7-2 and TRBJ1-3; TRBD1 might be the D (5 bases). V was clipped by 1 base and J by 4 bases, with 14 bases between them. CDR3 length: 16 residues. The germline gives CDR1 SGHTA, CDR2 FQGNSA. The CDR3 DNA follows: TGTGCCAGCAGCTTAGAGGGGCGGAATGTAGGAAACACCATATATTTT. This encodes CASSLEGRNVGNTIYF. Based on the CDR3 plus reference TRBV7-2 and TRBJ1-3, the full variable domain is GAGVSQSPSNKVTEKGKDVELRCDPISGHTALYWYRQSLGQGLEFLIYFQGNSAPDKSGLPSDRFSAERTGGSVSTLTIQRTQQEDSAVYLCASSLEGRNVGNTIYFGEGSWLTVV.

This clonotype was detected a few times. The V and J genes are TRBV19 and TRBJ2-3; 8 bases fit TRBD1. V lost 9 bases to trimming and J lost 6 bases; unmatched junction nucleotides: 17. The CDR3 consists of 16 residues. Germline V CDR1 and CDR2: LNHDA, SQIVND (reference sequence). The CDR3 reads CASTDGTGGIRDTQYF. In DNA, the CDR3 is TGTGCCAGCACAGATGGGACAGGTGGGATTAGGGATACGCAGTATTTT.

There are many counts of this clonotype. This chain connects TRBV5-1 to TRBJ1-2, with D unclear. The germline CDR1 and CDR2 sequences are SGHRS and YFSETQ. Trimming took off 2 bases at V and 8 bases at J, with 4 bases between the two ends. CDR3 length: 10 residues. DNA of the CDR3: TGCGCCAGCAGCTTCGAAGGCTACACCTTC. Translated, it gives CASSFEGYTF.

At least ten counts were recorded for this clonotype. V usage is TRBV7-2 and J usage is TRBJ2-2; TRBD1 might be the D (5 bases). V was shortened by 5 bases and J by 4 bases, with 17 bases between the two germline ends. This CDR3 comprises 16 residues. Germline V gene sequence: CDR1 SGHTA, CDR2 FQGNSA. CDR3 region: CASSGLKGASTGELFF. The CDR3 DNA reads TGTGCCAGCAGCGGCCTAAAAGGGGCGAGCACCGGGGAGCTGTTTTTT.

This chain links TRBV20-1 with TRBJ2-1; no firm D call. Trimming cost V 3 bases and J 2 bases, with 8 bases left between them. The CDR3 is 13 residues long. Germline CDR1 is DFQATT and CDR2 is SNEGSKA (reference sequence). CDR3 bases: TGCAGTGCTAGGACCCCCCCCTACAATGAGCAGTTCTTC. This sequence encodes CSARTPPYNEQFF.